What follows are 29 T cell receptor beta chains derived from one specimen sequenced in a study of blood T cell repertoires in COVID-19. Clones were read by immunoSEQ multiplex PCR, and TCRdb kept only the in-frame ones, dropping some. The table has 200,000 to 250,000 clones, about 88% seen once. Sequencing was carried out using PBMCs or T cells enriched from blood (not recorded which). Receptors were obtained from a woman aged 25 to 39 who had recovered from COVID-19.

In DNA form, the CDR3 reads TGTGCCAGCAGCTTAGTTTTGGGGAGGAAGTCCTACGAGCAGTACTTC. This gives the protein CASSLVLGRKSYEQYF. The chain couples TRBV7-9 to TRBJ2-7; D is perhaps TRBD2 (6 bases). The CDR3 spans 16 residues. Trimming shortened V by 1 base and J by 1 base, and 14 bases separated the two germline ends. Germline lookup yields CDR1 SEHNR and CDR2 FQNEAQ (reference sequence).

J is TRBJ1-5 and V is TRBV7-8, with D hard to call. Germline V gene lookup returns CDR1 SGHVS and CDR2 FQNEAQ. The CDR3 has 14 amino acids. Trimming pared 4 bases from V and 0 bases from J, leaving 7 bases between. CDR3 amino acids: CASSWQCSNQPQHF. The CDR3 coding sequence is TGTGCCAGCAGCTGGCAGTGTAGCAATCAGCCCCAGCATTTT.

The rearrangement uses TRBV10-3 and TRBJ1-1; weak D call: TRBD1 (5 bases). The CDR3 length is 15 residues. Germline values: CDR1 ENHRY, CDR2 SYGVKD. V was clipped by 10 bases and J by 5 bases, with 23 bases between them. The CDR3 protein is CATRLGGGRNTEAFF. The CDR3, as DNA: TGTGCCACCCGTTTGGGGGGTGGTAGGAATACTGAAGCTTTCTTT.

This chain links TRBV19 with TRBJ2-2, with D possibly being TRBD2 (6 bases). Per germline, CDR1 LNHDA and CDR2 SQIVND (reference sequence). There are 14 residues in the CDR3. Trimming pared 6 bases from V and 1 base from J, leaving 9 bases between. As DNA, the CDR3 is TGTGCCAGTAGACTGGGAGGGAACACCGGGGAGCTGTTTTTT. This codes for CASRLGGNTGELFF.

The chain links TRBV6-5 to TRBJ1-2; tentative D call: TRBD1 (5 bases). The CDR3 runs to 14 residues. The germline V gene has CDR1 MNHEY and CDR2 SVGAGI. The ends were cut back, 6 bases at V and 8 bases at J, with 19 bases in the middle. As DNA, the CDR3 is TGTGCCAGCAGGCAAGCGGGACGCAGAGGAGGCTACACCTTC. It translates to CASRQAGRRGGYTF.

CDR3 protein: CASFSSGGATDTQYF. CDR3 DNA sequence: TGTGCCAGCTTCTCTAGCGGGGGGGCGACAGATACGCAGTATTTT. The chain has TRBV27 and TRBJ2-3; 12 bases map to TRBD2. The length of the CDR3 is 15 residues. The ends lost 8 bases at V and 3 bases at J; junction bases unmatched: 6. Per the germline V gene, CDR1 is MNHEY and CDR2 is SMNVEV (reference sequence).

This chain joins TRBV3-1 (or the pseudogene TRBV3-2) and TRBJ1-2; D not certain. Germline CDR1 LGHDT, CDR2 YNNKEL (reference sequence). This CDR3 region has 14 residues. The V gene lost 1 base and the J gene lost 8 bases, with 14 bases spanning the gap. The CDR3 is CASSQARTAGGYTF. As DNA, the CDR3 is TGTGCCAGCAGCCAAGCACGGACCGCGGGCGGCTACACCTTC.

V gene TRBV28 combines with J gene TRBJ2-5, with 7 bases matching TRBD2. V dropped 5 bases and J dropped 5; count of bases not matched to a gene: 11. The CDR3 runs to 15 residues. CDR1 MDHEN and CDR2 SYDVKM come from the germline V gene. The DNA of the CDR3 is TGTGCCAGCAGTCGCCGGGAGGAGTCCGGGGAGACCCAGTACTTC. Translation: CASSRREESGETQYF. The complete variable domain, with remaining parts taken from reference TRBV28 and TRBJ2-5, reads DVKVTQSSRYLVKRTGEKVFLECVQDMDHENMFWYRQDPGLGLRLIYFSYDVKMKEKGDIPEGYSVSREKKERFSLILESASTNQTSMYLCASSRREESGETQYFGPGTRLLVL.

The V and J genes are TRBV10-3 and TRBJ2-1; D may be TRBD2 (7 bases). This CDR3 has 15 residues. Germline CDR1 reads ENHRY; CDR2 reads SYGVKD. With 9 bases removed from V and 8 bases from J, the gap between germline ends came to 23 bases. The CDR3 bases are TGTGCCATTTCGGGCCGGGGGGCTCCCTCCGATGAGCAGTTCTTC. It codes for CAISGRGAPSDEQFF.

This clone was picked up one time. The chain couples TRBV7-9 to TRBJ2-1; 7 nucleotides align to TRBD2. CDR1 is SEHNR, CDR2 FQNEAQ, per germline (reference sequence). The V and J ends lost 0 bases and 7 bases, in that order; junction bases with no gene match: 12. The CDR3 contains 17 residues. CDR3 in DNA: TGTGCCAGCAGCTTAGCTAGGGCGGGGAGGGAATTGAATGAGCAGTTCTTC. This codes for CASSLARAGRELNEQFF.

This clone has only a few counts. V gene TRBV12-3 or TRBV12-4 combines with J gene TRBJ1-5; D perhaps matches TRBD1 (5 bases). The V and J ends lost 6 bases and 9 bases respectively, with 9 bases between them. The CDR3 sequence is 11 residues long. The DNA of the CDR3 is TGTGCCAGCAGGGGGCGCGGGCCCCAGCATTTT. The encoded protein is CASRGRGPQHF.

The rearrangement joins TRBV9 to TRBJ2-2, with TRBD1 as a possible D gene (5 bases). Trimming stripped 7 bases from V and 3 bases from J, with 22 bases between. This CDR3 is built from 17 residues. Looked up from germline, CDR1 is SGDLS and CDR2 is YYNGEE. The CDR3 DNA reads as TGTGCCAGCGCCCAGGGTCCCAGTGCAGAATACACCGGGGAGCTGTTTTTT. It translates to CASAQGPSAEYTGELFF.

The chain has TRBV5-4 and TRBJ1-5, with D possibly TRBD1 on 6 matching bases. Germline V gene sequence: CDR1 SGHNT, CDR2 YYREEE (reference sequence). There are 15 residues in the CDR3. Trimming took off 0 bases at V and 7 bases at J, with 14 bases between the two ends. The DNA of the CDR3 is TGTGCCAGCAGCTTGGTCAGGGGATACGAACAGCCCCAGCATTTT. This translates into CASSLVRGYEQPQHF. Full variable domain (outside the CDR3, taken from reference TRBV5-4 and TRBJ1-5): ETGVTQSPTHLIKTRGQQVTLRCSSQSGHNTVSWYQQALGQGPQFIFQYYREEENGRGNFPPRFSGLQFPNYSSELNVNALELDDSALYLCASSLVRGYEQPQHFGDGTRLSIL.

This chain joins TRBV15 and TRBJ1-5; 9 bases map to TRBD1. The CDR3 loop spans 18 amino acids. With V trimmed by 5 bases and J by 6 bases, 17 bases remained unmatched. Per germline, CDR1 LNHNV and CDR2 YYDKDF (reference sequence). CDR3 coding DNA: TGTGCCACCAGCGGAGGACAGGGGAGATTGTCGGGGAGTCAGCCCCAGCATTTT. This codes for CATSGGQGRLSGSQPQHF.

The chain combines TRBV7-2 with TRBJ1-1; tentatively, D is TRBD1 (5 bases). This CDR3 contains 14 residues. Germline loops: CDR1 SGHTA, CDR2 FQGNSA. Trimming pared 2 bases from V and 6 bases from J, leaving 13 bases between. The CDR3 region is CASSLHPAGPEAFF. In DNA, the CDR3 is TGTGCCAGCAGCTTACACCCTGCGGGACCTGAAGCTTTCTTT.

The chain recombines TRBV5-1 with TRBJ1-4, with 8 bases fitting TRBD1. CDR3 size: 15 residues. V trimming: 3 bases; J trimming: 8 bases; junction bases outside the gene matches: 9. The V gene's germline CDR1 is SGHRS and CDR2 YFSETQ. CDR3 in DNA: TGCGCCAGCAGCTCCTCCGGACAGGGCCAAGAAAAACTGTTTTTT. Amino acid sequence: CASSSSGQGQEKLFF.

V is TRBV27 and J is TRBJ1-2; tentatively, D is TRBD1 (6 bases). The CDR3 consists of 15 residues. Germline V gives CDR1 MNHEY, CDR2 SMNVEV (reference sequence). Trimming stripped 3 bases from V and 3 bases from J, with 14 bases between. The CDR3: CASSFSKDSYYGYTF. CDR3 sequence (DNA): TGTGCCAGCAGTTTTTCGAAGGACAGCTACTATGGCTACACCTTC.

The chain couples TRBV7-2 to TRBJ2-1; D is possibly TRBD1 (5 bases). Germline lookup yields CDR1 SGHTA and CDR2 FQGNSA. This CDR3 is built from 14 residues. Trimming removed 4 bases from V and 6 bases from J, with 13 bases in between. Here the CDR3 reads CASSSQVVGNEQFF. CDR3 DNA: TGTGCCAGCAGCTCACAGGTAGTTGGCAATGAGCAGTTCTTC.

The V and J genes are TRBV9 and TRBJ1-3; TRBD1 is a possible D gene (5 bases). Between the trimmed V and J ends, which lost 2 bases and 1 base, there was a span of 10 bases. Germline values: CDR1 SGDLS, CDR2 YYNGEE. The CDR3 runs to 15 residues. The CDR3 loop is CASSVGGGSGNTIYF. DNA of the CDR3: TGTGCCAGCAGCGTGGGCGGGGGTTCTGGAAACACCATATATTTT.

CDR3 nucleotide sequence: TGCGCCAGCAGGGACACCCCCTACGAGCAGTACTTC. This codes for CASRDTPYEQYF. The rearrangement uses TRBV5-1 and TRBJ2-7; TRBD1 might be the D (5 bases). The CDR3 has 12 amino acids. Trimming cost V 5 bases and J 2 bases, with 8 bases left between them. Germline V lookup: CDR1 SGHRS, CDR2 YFSETQ.

The CDR3 spells CASSLLRGTNYGYTF. CDR3 DNA sequence: TGTGCCAGCAGCTTACTGCGGGGAACTAACTATGGCTACACCTTC. The V gene is TRBV7-9, the J gene TRBJ1-2; no reliable D call. Trimming took 2 bases from V and 0 from J, leaving 10 bases between them. This CDR3 contains 15 residues. Germline CDR1 is SEHNR and CDR2 is FQNEAQ (reference sequence).

This rearrangement joins TRBV4-2 to TRBJ1-2, with TRBD1 matching over 7 bases. This CDR3 is 14 amino acids long. The germline CDR1 and CDR2 sequences are LGHNA and YNFKEQ. The trim removed 0 bases at V and 8 bases at J, leaving 6 bases unmatched. CDR3 residues: CASSQDRGREGYTF. CDR3 bases: TGTGCCAGCAGCCAAGATAGGGGGCGCGAAGGCTACACCTTC.

About this clone itself: Within the sample, other DNA sequences also encode this same CDR3. The V and J genes are TRBV5-6 and TRBJ2-5, with 7 bases that match TRBD1. CDR1 is SGHDT, CDR2 YYEEEE, per germline. With 5 bases clipped from V and 2 bases from J, the junction kept 3 bases outside the gene matches. The CDR3 spans 13 residues. As DNA, the CDR3 is TGTGCCAGCAGTTGGGACAGTCAAGAGACCCAGTACTTC. This codes for CASSWDSQETQYF. Full variable domain (missing parts from reference TRBV5-6 and TRBJ2-5): DAGVTQSPTHLIKTRGQQVTLRCSPKSGHDTVSWYQQALGQGPQFIFQYYEEEERQRGNFPDRFSGHQFPNYSSELNVNALLLGDSALYLCASSWDSQETQYFGPGTRLLVL.

This clone appeared once. The rearrangement uses TRBV5-1 and TRBJ1-2, with 8 bases fitting TRBD1. Trimming removed 0 bases from V and 7 bases from J; junction bases left unmatched: 8. CDR1 SGHRS and CDR2 YFSETQ come from the germline V gene. This CDR3 contains 15 residues. Here the CDR3 DNA reads TGCGCCAGCAGCTTGGACCAGGACAGGGCGGGTGGCTACACCTTC. This gives the protein CASSLDQDRAGGYTF.

The rearrangement links TRBV7-2 to TRBJ1-6; D is unresolved. Trimming shortened V by 5 bases and J by 3 bases, and 11 bases separated the two germline ends. The CDR3 loop spans 15 amino acids. Germline CDR1 reads SGHTA; CDR2 reads FQGNSA. CDR3 in amino acids: CASSERYGYNSPLHF. The CDR3, as DNA: TGTGCCAGCAGCGAACGATACGGCTATAATTCACCCCTCCACTTT.

The count of this clone is one. Other nucleotide sequences in the sample specify the same CDR3. This rearrangement joins TRBV2 to TRBJ1-1; 8 nucleotides align to TRBD1. Germline CDR1 is SNHLY and CDR2 is FYNNEI. The CDR3 runs to 13 residues. Trimming took 3 bases from V and 3 from J; bases not matched to a gene: 0. The CDR3: CASSEDRDTEAFF. CDR3 coding DNA: TGTGCCAGCAGTGAGGACAGGGACACTGAAGCTTTCTTT.

The chain has TRBV5-1 and TRBJ1-1; D is perhaps TRBD1 (5 bases). The CDR3 consists of 18 residues. CDR1 is SGHRS and CDR2 is YFSETQ in the germline V gene. V gave up 0 bases and J gave up 3 bases, with 21 bases separating them. The CDR3 bases are TGCGCCAGCAGCTTGGGTCGGGGGTTCCAATATAAGGACACTGAAGCTTTCTTT. This translates into CASSLGRGFQYKDTEAFF.

V is TRBV7-8 and J is TRBJ2-2, with D possibly being TRBD1 (5 bases). CDR1 is SGHVS, CDR2 FQNEAQ, per germline. With 3 bases removed from V and 6 bases from J, the gap between germline ends came to 11 bases. This CDR3 has 14 residues. The CDR3 DNA reads TGTGCCAGCAGCTTCCTGGACACGTCCGGGGAGCTGTTTTTT. It translates to CASSFLDTSGELFF.

The chain has TRBV11-2 and TRBJ1-5; D not resolved. V was shortened by 4 bases and J by 4 bases, with 5 bases between the two germline ends. Germline CDR1 is SGHAT and CDR2 is FQNNGV. The CDR3 is 12 amino acids. The CDR3 bases are TGTGCCAGCAGCTCCGCGAATCAGCCCCAGCATTTT. Its protein is CASSSANQPQHF. Variable domain in full (rest from reference TRBV11-2 and TRBJ1-5): EAGVAQSPRYKIIEKRQSVAFWCNPISGHATLYWYQQILGQGPKLLIQFQNNGVVDDSQLPKDRFSAERLKGVDSTLKIQPAKLEDSAVYLCASSSANQPQHFGDGTRLSIL.